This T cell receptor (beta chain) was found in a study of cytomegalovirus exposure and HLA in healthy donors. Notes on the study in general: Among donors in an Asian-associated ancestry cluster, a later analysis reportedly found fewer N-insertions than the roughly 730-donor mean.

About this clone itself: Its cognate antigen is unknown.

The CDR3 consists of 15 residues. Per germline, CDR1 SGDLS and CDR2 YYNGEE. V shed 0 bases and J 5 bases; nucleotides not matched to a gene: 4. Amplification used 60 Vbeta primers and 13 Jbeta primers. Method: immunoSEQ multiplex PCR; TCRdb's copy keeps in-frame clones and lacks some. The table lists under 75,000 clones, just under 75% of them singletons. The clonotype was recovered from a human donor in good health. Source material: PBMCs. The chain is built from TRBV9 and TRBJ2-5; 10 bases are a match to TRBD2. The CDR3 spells CASSVGPAGGETQYF. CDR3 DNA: TGTGCCAGCAGCGTAGGCCCAGCGGGAGGGGAGACCCAGTACTTC.